The present entry profiles one TCR beta chain with its context. Its antigen is as yet unknown. The entry originates in a study of early T cells in non-severe SARS-CoV-2 infection. Study summary: Bulk RNA taken from unsorted whole blood was sequenced, leaving chains unpaired.

The ends lost 7 bases at V and 4 bases at J; junction bases unmatched: 10. In germline, CDR1 is MGHDK, CDR2 SYGVNS. The CDR3 covers 15 residues. Individual cDNA molecules each received unique molecular identifiers attached to them. MiXCR, run by TCRdb on the 5' RACE reads, gives a single entry per CDR3 protein. The table lists approximately 73,000 distinct CDR3 sequences, over 10% of them singletons. Study-wide points: VDJdb-based annotation leaned toward anti-spike CD8 responses and missed private and CD4 specificities.

The sample taken for sequencing was whole blood. This clonotype was obtained from an adult who was a healthcare worker with PCR-confirmed SARS-CoV-2 infection or an uninfected control (not recorded which). V is TRBV25-1 and J is TRBJ1-3; TRBD1 agrees at 7 bases. The CDR3 here is CASKLPTGEGNTIYF. The CDR3, as DNA: TGTGCCAGCAAACTCCCCACAGGGGAAGGAAACACCATATATTTT.